This is a list of T cell receptor beta chains from one sample in a study of T cell repertoires in cytomegalovirus infection. Via MiXCR, TCRdb re-called the reads, giving one row per CDR3 protein. The data show hundreds of thousands of distinct CDR3 sequences, with roughly 24% seen just once and 8% held by the top ten. Sequencing was performed on CD8+ T cells from PBMCs. All receptors come from a human donor in good health (CMV status not recorded). Some clones in this sample may be carry-over from other donors' samples. CDR3s include the opening cysteine and the closing phenylalanine or tryptophan. Each record gives: J gene, V gene, clone size, D gene, CDR3 protein, CDR3 DNA. D genes are given only for firm matches. Clone size is stated in some rows and not others, as once, few, many or a class when expanded.

TRBJ2-1	TRBV4-1	many	.	CASSLPAVGPYNEQFF	TGCGCCAGCAGCCTCCCCGCGGTCGGCCCCTACAATGAGCAGTTCTTC
TRBJ2-1	TRBV6-1	few	.	CASSLRGVLQSSYNEQFF	TGTGCCAGCAGCCTACGGGGCGTTCTCCAGAGCTCCTACAATGAGCAGTTCTTC
TRBJ2-4	TRBV7-3	.	.	CASSLNSHLYF	TGTGCCAGCAGCTTAAATAGTCACTTGTACTTC
TRBJ1-2	TRBV7-9	many	.	CASSFVVRGNYGYTF	TGTGCCAGCAGCTTCGTGGTTCGGGGGAACTATGGCTACACCTTC
TRBJ2-1	TRBV24-1	few	TRBD2	CATGTGTSGGIEQFF	TGTGCCACCGGGACCGGGACTAGCGGGGGGATTGAGCAGTTCTTC
TRBJ1-2	TRBV9	.	.	CASRRGNYGYTF	TGTGCCAGCAGGAGGGGAAACTATGGCTACACCTTC
TRBJ2-1	TRBV28	.	.	CASRMPQGTEQFF	TGTGCCAGCAGAATGCCACAGGGTACTGAGCAGTTCTTC
TRBJ2-7	TRBV14	.	TRBD1	CASSPDRDRGLRQYF	TGTGCCAGCAGCCCAGACCGGGACAGGGGGCTTCGGCAGTACTTC
TRBJ1-1	TRBV7-9	few	.	CASSTGQSLNTEAFF	TGTGCCAGCAGCACCGGACAGAGCTTGAACACTGAAGCTTTCTTT
TRBJ2-1	TRBV28	.	.	CASSLYRDRRSTLYNEQFF	TGTGCCAGCAGTTTATACAGAGATCGTAGGAGTACCCTTTACAATGAGCAGTTCTTC
TRBJ2-5	TRBV7-8	.	.	CASSLEPTAKETQYF	TGTGCCAGCAGCTTAGAACCGACAGCGAAAGAGACCCAGTACTTC
TRBJ2-1	TRBV12-3/TRBV12-4	many	TRBD2	CASRSPMVPGLAEVEQFF	TGTGCCAGCAGGTCCCCGATGGTACCCGGACTAGCGGAGGTTGAGCAGTTCTTC
TRBJ2-3	TRBV7-3	.	.	CASSWRGSSTDTQYF	TGTGCCAGCAGCTGGAGGGGGAGCAGCACAGATACGCAGTATTTT
TRBJ1-5	TRBV6-2/TRBV6-3	.	.	CASSTGHLDQPQHF	TGTGCCAGCAGTACGGGACATTTAGATCAGCCCCAGCATTTT
TRBJ1-5	TRBV7-9	many	.	CASSPPRGAQHF	TGTGCCAGCAGCCCCCCCAGAGGAGCCCAGCATTTT
TRBJ2-1	TRBV7-9	few	.	CASSLVGWNEQFF	TGTGCCAGCAGCTTAGTCGGGTGGAATGAGCAGTTCTTC
TRBJ1-5	TRBV2	few	.	CASSGVYSNQPQHF	TGTGCCAGCAGTGGGGTCTATAGCAATCAGCCCCAGCATTTT
TRBJ1-3	TRBV29-1	few	.	CSVEVGVRAIYF	TGCAGCGTCGAGGTCGGGGTGAGGGCCATATATTTT
TRBJ2-2	TRBV13	few	TRBD1	CASSNRGAGELFF	TGTGCCAGCAGTAACAGGGGGGCCGGGGAGCTGTTTTTT
TRBJ1-2	TRBV4-2	many	.	CASSQKADYGYTF	TGTGCCAGCAGCCAGAAGGCGGACTATGGCTACACCTTC
TRBJ2-1	TRBV28	few	.	CASSLLSVGNEQFF	TGTGCCAGCAGTTTGCTCTCGGTGGGGAATGAGCAGTTCTTC
TRBJ1-2	TRBV29-1	few	TRBD1	CSVEMGQGAVYYGYTF	TGCAGCGTTGAAATGGGACAGGGGGCTGTTTACTATGGCTACACCTTC
TRBJ2-2	TRBV29-1	.	TRBD2	CSVVAGGELFF	TGCAGCGTCGTAGCGGGCGGGGAGCTGTTTTTT
TRBJ2-3	TRBV14	.	TRBD2	CPSSQAASGGTDTQYF	TGTCCCAGCAGCCAAGCGGCGAGCGGGGGCACAGATACGCAGTATTTT
TRBJ2-5	TRBV7-9	once	.	CASSLTGRSGLLRETETQYF	TGTGCCAGCAGCTTAACAGGCCGATCAGGGCTTTTAAGGGAGACTGAGACCCAGTACTTC